What follows are 31 T cell receptor beta chains derived from one specimen sequenced in a study of blood T cell repertoires in COVID-19. TCRdb's copy holds only in-frame clones and misses some; the assay was immunoSEQ multiplex PCR. The table has under 250,000 clones, around 90% seen once. Material: peripheral blood. The receptor source for this set is an elderly man with acute or convalescent COVID-19.

This rearrangement joins TRBV4-1 to TRBJ2-3; 10 bases match TRBD2. Germline V CDR1 and CDR2: MGHRA, YSYEKL. V was pared by 0 bases and J by 6 bases, with 9 bases of the junction left unmatched. This CDR3 has 17 amino acids. DNA of the CDR3: TGCGCCAGCAGCCAAGATCCAGCGGGAGGGCCCACCGATACGCAGTATTTT. The encoded protein is CASSQDPAGGPTDTQYF.

This rearrangement joins TRBV7-2 to TRBJ1-3; possibly TRBD1 for D (6 bases). Germline loops: CDR1 SGHTA, CDR2 FQGNSA. Deletions cut 5 bases from V and 2 bases from J, with 10 bases between. The CDR3 totals 14 residues. In DNA form, the CDR3 reads TGTGCCAGCAGCGTAAACAGGGCTGGAAACACCATATATTTT. Translating it yields CASSVNRAGNTIYF.

In its sample, this clone was seen a few times. The chain has TRBV11-1 and TRBJ1-2; a possible D gene is TRBD1 (6 bases). The V end was cut by 2 bases, the J end by 4 bases, with 8 bases between. The length of the CDR3 is 13 residues. CDR1 and CDR2 (germline): SGHAT, FQDESV (reference sequence). This chain's CDR3 is CASSLRDTYGYTF. The CDR3, as DNA: TGTGCCAGCAGCTTACGGGACACCTATGGCTACACCTTC.

The J gene is TRBJ2-7, the V gene TRBV28; D is unresolved. CDR1 is MDHEN and CDR2 is SYDVKM in the germline V gene. The CDR3 consists of 12 residues. Trimming stripped 3 bases from V and 6 bases from J, with 9 bases between. In nucleotides, the CDR3 is TGTGCCAGCAGTTTCCCTCAGGCCGAGCAGTACTTC. Amino acid sequence: CASSFPQAEQYF.

In its sample, this clone was seen once. The chain has TRBV9 and TRBJ1-1; D is perhaps TRBD1 (6 bases). CDR3 length: 15 residues. Trimming pared 0 bases from V and 5 bases from J, leaving 14 bases between. Looked up from germline, CDR1 is SGDLS and CDR2 is YYNGEE. The CDR3 loop is CASSVGFQGSTEAFF. Written as DNA, the CDR3 is TGTGCCAGCAGCGTAGGATTTCAGGGGTCAACTGAAGCTTTCTTT.

The chain uses TRBV5-1 and TRBJ2-2, with D possibly matching TRBD2 (6 bases). This CDR3 has 15 amino acids. Germline V gene lookup returns CDR1 SGHRS and CDR2 YFSETQ. V was clipped by 4 bases and J by 4 bases, with 14 bases between them. In DNA form, the CDR3 reads TGCGCCAGCAGCAACGCGGGACTGAGCACCGGGGAGCTGTTTTTT. Protein: CASSNAGLSTGELFF.

The chain uses TRBV7-2 and TRBJ1-4; TRBD1 is a possible D gene (5 bases). CDR3 length: 15 residues. Germline CDR1 SGHTA, CDR2 FQGNSA. The germline V and J ends were trimmed by 5 bases and 7 bases, with 17 bases remaining between them. The CDR3 bases are TGTGCCAGCAGCCCAGGCGGGGGAGCGGCTGAAAAACTGTTTTTT. It specifies CASSPGGGAAEKLFF. The complete variable domain, with remaining parts taken from reference TRBV7-2 and TRBJ1-4, reads GAGVSQSPSNKVTEKGKDVELRCDPISGHTALYWYRQSLGQGLEFLIYFQGNSAPDKSGLPSDRFSAERTGGSVSTLTIQRTQQEDSAVYLCASSPGGGAAEKLFFGSGTQLSVL.

The chain couples TRBV3-1 (or the pseudogene TRBV3-2) to TRBJ2-7; a weak D match, TRBD2 (5 bases). Trimming took off 2 bases at V and 7 bases at J, with 6 bases between the two ends. CDR1 is LGHDT and CDR2 is YNNKEL in the germline V gene (reference sequence). The CDR3 spans 11 residues. For the CDR3, the DNA is TGTGCCAGCAGCCAAAGGAGGGAGCAGTACTTC. Translating it yields CASSQRREQYF.

The rearrangement links TRBV27 to TRBJ2-6; D not certain. Germline assignment: CDR1 MNHEY and CDR2 SMNVEV (reference sequence). The CDR3 contains 14 residues. The V gene lost 3 bases and the J gene lost 0 bases, with 3 bases spanning the gap. This CDR3 is CASSFSSGANVLTF. CDR3 sequence (DNA): TGTGCCAGCAGTTTTAGCTCTGGGGCCAACGTCCTGACTTTC. The complete variable domain, with remaining parts taken from reference TRBV27 and TRBJ2-6, reads EAQVTQNPRYLITVTGKKLTVTCSQNMNHEYMSWYRQDPGLGLRQIYYSMNVEVTDKGDVPEGYKVSRKEKRNFPLILESPSPNQTSLYFCASSFSSGANVLTFGAGSRLTVL.

In its sample, this clone was seen once. This rearrangement joins TRBV6-5 to TRBJ1-1; possible D gene TRBD1, 5 bases. With 2 bases removed from V and 11 bases from J, the gap between germline ends came to 18 bases. This CDR3 region has 14 residues. Germline CDR1 reads MNHEY; CDR2 reads SVGAGI. CDR3 residues: CASSYGRNRGQAFF. The CDR3 nucleotides read TGTGCCAGCAGTTACGGCAGGAATAGGGGCCAGGCTTTCTTT.

The V gene is TRBV7-2, the J gene TRBJ2-7; 14 nucleotides align to TRBD2. Germline V gene sequence: CDR1 SGHTA, CDR2 FQGNSA. V was pared by 4 bases and J by 6 bases, with 8 bases of the junction left unmatched. The CDR3 runs 16 residues. The CDR3 reads CASSSGLAGVQGEQYF. CDR3 nucleotide sequence: TGTGCCAGCAGCTCGGGACTAGCGGGAGTGCAAGGCGAGCAGTACTTC.

V and J are TRBV3-1 (or the pseudogene TRBV3-2) and TRBJ2-7, with 11 bases fitting TRBD2. Germline V lookup: CDR1 LGHDT, CDR2 YNNKEL (reference sequence). After removal of 3 bases from V and 1 base from J, the junction contained 5 bases not matched to a gene. This CDR3 spans 16 amino acids. The CDR3 reads CASSQVGLAGSYEQYF. The CDR3 DNA sequence: TGTGCCAGCAGCCAGGTCGGACTAGCGGGTTCCTACGAGCAGTACTTC.

The chain links TRBV7-2 to TRBJ1-3, with D possibly TRBD1 on 6 matching bases. The CDR3 extends over 14 amino acids. Germline values: CDR1 SGHTA, CDR2 FQGNSA. V lost 5 bases, J lost 1 base, and 9 bases lay in between. The CDR3, as DNA: TGTGCCAGCAGCACTCAGGGGTCTGGAAACACCATATATTTT. Translated: CASSTQGSGNTIYF.

This clone appeared once. V gene TRBV18 combines with J gene TRBJ2-5, with D possibly TRBD1 on 6 matching bases. The CDR3 is made up of 14 amino acids. V shed 3 bases and J shed 1 base, with 9 bases lying between them. Germline V gene data show CDR1 as KGHSH and CDR2 as LQKENI. This CDR3 is CASSPGQIQETQYF. As DNA, the CDR3 is TGTGCCAGCTCACCCGGACAGATCCAAGAGACCCAGTACTTC.

The CDR3 sequence: CASSPSNVQNTGELFF. As DNA, the CDR3 is TGTGCCAGCTCACCATCAAACGTACAAAACACCGGGGAGCTGTTTTTT. The chain employs TRBV18 and TRBJ2-2; D ambiguous. The CDR3 covers 16 residues. V lost 2 bases to trimming and J lost 2 bases, with 12 bases between them. Germline values: CDR1 KGHSH, CDR2 LQKENI.

The gene calls are TRBV7-6 and TRBJ2-5, with D possibly matching TRBD2 (6 bases). Germline CDR1 reads SGHVS; CDR2 reads FNYEAQ. The length of the CDR3 is 15 residues. Trimming shortened V by 7 bases and J by 2 bases, and 17 bases separated the two germline ends. The CDR3 DNA reads TGTGCCAGCACTCTACTGGTAGCGGAGCAAGAGACCCAGTACTTC. It translates to CASTLLVAEQETQYF.

The chain is built from TRBV5-4 and TRBJ2-1, with 9 bases aligning to TRBD1. The CDR3 is 18 residues long. Germline CDR1 is SGHNT and CDR2 is YYREEE (reference sequence). V shed 4 bases, J shed 0 bases, and the junction held 11 bases outside the gene matches. CDR3 region: CASSPTGGRRSSYNEQFF. CDR3 nucleotide sequence: TGTGCCAGCAGCCCGACAGGGGGGAGGAGAAGCTCCTACAATGAGCAGTTCTTC.

CDR3 sequence (DNA): TGTGCCAGTAAGGTCAGGGGCTCGAACACCGGGGAGCTGTTTTTT. This codes for CASKVRGSNTGELFF. The chain couples TRBV19 to TRBJ2-2; possible D gene TRBD1, 6 bases. The CDR3 spans 15 residues. Germline V gene data show CDR1 as LNHDA and CDR2 as SQIVND (reference sequence). With 7 bases removed from V and 0 bases from J, the gap between germline ends came to 12 bases.

The V call is TRBV5-4, the J call TRBJ1-3, with D unresolved. Per the germline V gene, CDR1 is SGHNT and CDR2 is YYREEE (reference sequence). This CDR3 comprises 16 residues. Between the trimmed V and J ends, which lost 0 bases and 0 bases, there was a span of 10 bases. Here the CDR3 DNA reads TGTGCCAGCAGCTTGGACTACTCGCTCTCTGGAAACACCATATATTTT. Translation gives CASSLDYSLSGNTIYF.

The chain has TRBV5-4 and TRBJ2-2, with D tentatively TRBD2 (7 bases). Germline CDR1 SGHNT, CDR2 YYREEE (reference sequence). CDR3 size: 16 residues. Trimming left V 4 bases short and J 4 bases short, with 17 bases between. The CDR3 reads CASSPMGGGLTGELFF. For the CDR3, the DNA is TGTGCCAGCAGCCCTATGGGGGGGGGCCTCACCGGGGAGCTGTTTTTT.

This chain joins TRBV7-2 and TRBJ1-2; D may be TRBD1 (5 bases). Germline CDR1 is SGHTA and CDR2 is FQGNSA. The V end lost 11 bases, the J end lost 0 bases, and 10 bases lay between the germline ends. The CDR3 has 12 amino acids. CDR3 residues: CAGQGPNYGYTF. The CDR3 nucleotides are TGTGCCGGCCAGGGCCCTAACTATGGCTACACCTTC.

The chain uses TRBV11-3 and TRBJ2-2, with TRBD2 as a possible D gene (5 bases). Per germline, CDR1 SGHNT and CDR2 YENEEA. Trimming pared 5 bases from V and 2 bases from J, leaving 9 bases between. The CDR3 is made up of 14 amino acids. Written as DNA, the CDR3 is TGTGCCAGCAGCCTCGGGGAAAACACCGGGGAGCTGTTTTTT. Translated, it gives CASSLGENTGELFF.

The CDR3 DNA sequence: TGTGCCAGTAGTATTTCAAATGAGCAGTTCTTC. It encodes CASSISNEQFF. The chain couples TRBV19 to TRBJ2-1; D gene unclear. The CDR3 is 11 amino acids. Germline V gene sequence: CDR1 LNHDA, CDR2 SQIVND (reference sequence). Trimming took off 3 bases at V and 7 bases at J, with 4 bases between the two ends.

This sequence joins TRBV7-3 and TRBJ2-3, with TRBD2 matching 7 bases. This CDR3 is built from 15 residues. V lost 4 bases and J lost 2; bases outside the gene matches: 6. Germline lookup yields CDR1 SGHTA and CDR2 FQGTGA. In nucleotides, the CDR3 is TGTGCCAGCAGCTCAGGCGGGAGTTTCACAGATACGCAGTATTTT. This encodes CASSSGGSFTDTQYF.

In DNA, the CDR3 is TGTGCCAGCAGCCCGACAGGGGGAAACACCATATATTTT. Translated, it gives CASSPTGGNTIYF. The gene calls are TRBV12-3 or TRBV12-4 and TRBJ1-3, with 7 bases lining up with TRBD1. This CDR3 contains 13 residues. After removal of 6 bases from V and 4 bases from J, the junction contained 3 bases not matched to a gene.

The CDR3 loop reads CAGLNGVAEQYF. In DNA, the CDR3 is TGCGCAGGACTGAACGGAGTGGCCGAGCAGTACTTC. V gene TRBV10-1 combines with J gene TRBJ2-7, with a weak D call TRBD2 (5 bases). The germline CDR1 and CDR2 sequences are WNHNN and SYGVQD (reference sequence). The CDR3 runs to 12 residues.

This rearrangement joins TRBV7-2 to TRBJ2-7; the D is unclear. The CDR3 runs to 15 residues. V shed 4 bases and J shed 3 bases, with 16 bases lying between them. Germline CDR1 SGHTA, CDR2 FQGNSA. The DNA for the CDR3 is TGTGCCAGCAGCTCTCGTCCAGGTTTAAACTACGAGCAGTACTTC. This translates into CASSSRPGLNYEQYF.

V is TRBV6-1 and J is TRBJ2-5, with a tentative D call TRBD2 (7 bases). Germline V gene sequence: CDR1 MNHNS, CDR2 SASEGT. This CDR3 is 17 amino acids long. V shed 1 base and J shed 4 bases, with 19 bases lying between them. The CDR3 loop reads CASSEEFAGAARETQYF. The CDR3, as DNA: TGTGCCAGCAGTGAAGAGTTTGCGGGGGCCGCTCGAGAGACCCAGTACTTC.

The chain joins TRBV7-9 to TRBJ2-7, with no clear D. There are 15 residues in the CDR3. Trimming cost V 2 bases and J 5 bases, with 16 bases left between them. CDR1 SEHNR and CDR2 FQNEAQ come from the germline V gene (reference sequence). This CDR3 is CASSLNGAIIDEQYF. The CDR3 coding sequence is TGTGCCAGCAGCTTAAATGGAGCCATCATCGACGAGCAGTACTTC.

The chain links TRBV6-6 to TRBJ1-5; unclear D gene. V was pared by 4 bases and J by 5 bases, with 12 bases between. CDR3 length: 14 residues. Germline assignment: CDR1 MNHNY and CDR2 SVGAGI (reference sequence). Here the CDR3 DNA reads TGTGCCAGCAGTTCCGAAGGGAGTTATCAGCCCCAGCATTTT. Translated, it gives CASSSEGSYQPQHF.

V and J are TRBV18 and TRBJ1-4, with no clear D. The CDR3 sequence is 16 residues long. Germline CDR1 reads KGHSH; CDR2 reads LQKENI. V dropped 1 base and J dropped 3 bases, with 12 bases sitting between them. The CDR3 nucleotides read TGTGCCAGCTCACCACGGGCGATTCAATCTAATGAAAAACTGTTTTTT. Translation: CASSPRAIQSNEKLFF.